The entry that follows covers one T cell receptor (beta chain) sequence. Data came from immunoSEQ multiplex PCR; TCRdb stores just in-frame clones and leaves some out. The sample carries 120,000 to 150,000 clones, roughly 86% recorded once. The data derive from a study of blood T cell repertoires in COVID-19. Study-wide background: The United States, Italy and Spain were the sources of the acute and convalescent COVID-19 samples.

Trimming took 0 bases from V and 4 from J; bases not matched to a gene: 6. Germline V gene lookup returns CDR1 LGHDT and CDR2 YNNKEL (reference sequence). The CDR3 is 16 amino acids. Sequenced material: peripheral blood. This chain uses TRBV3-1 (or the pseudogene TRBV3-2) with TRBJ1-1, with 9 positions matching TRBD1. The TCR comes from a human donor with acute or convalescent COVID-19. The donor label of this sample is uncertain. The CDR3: CASSQESPTGGTEAFF. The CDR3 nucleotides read TGTGCCAGCAGCCAAGAATCCCCGACAGGGGGCACTGAAGCTTTCTTT.